These 23 T cell receptor beta chains share one sample of origin, sequenced in a study of T cell responses to AZD1222 COVID-19 vaccine. Libraries were prepared by immunoSEQ multiplex PCR; TCRdb keeps only in-frame clonotypes and omits some of them. The table shows some 85,000 clones, with 90% to 95% occurring only once. Source: peripheral blood, taken on day 0 of AZD1222 vaccination. The source is an adult in good health.

The rearrangement links TRBV28 to TRBJ1-2, with a tentative D call TRBD1 (5 bases). Trimming took 8 bases from V and 4 from J, leaving 11 bases between them. Germline lookup yields CDR1 MDHEN and CDR2 SYDVKM. This CDR3 comprises 12 residues. The CDR3 DNA reads TGTGCCAGCCGCACGACAGTCTATGGCTACACCTTC. Its translation is CASRTTVYGYTF.

This sequence joins TRBV11-3 and TRBJ2-4, with TRBD2 matching 9 bases. CDR3 length: 15 residues. V dropped 1 base and J dropped 8; count of bases not matched to a gene: 6. Germline loops: CDR1 SGHNT, CDR2 YENEEA. The CDR3 here is CASSLGAGGVDIQYF. The CDR3, as DNA: TGTGCCAGCAGCTTAGGAGCGGGAGGAGTAGACATTCAGTACTTC.

This chain joins TRBV5-1 and TRBJ1-5; D ambiguous. Germline assignment: CDR1 SGHRS and CDR2 YFSETQ. This CDR3 spans 16 amino acids. V was clipped by 0 bases and J by 7 bases, with 17 bases between them. CDR3 nucleotides: TGCGCCAGCAGCTTGGGGCCAGGTTCCCCCGGGCAGCCCCAGCATTTT. The encoded protein is CASSLGPGSPGQPQHF.

The chain has TRBV7-3 and TRBJ2-2; 8 positions match TRBD1. The CDR3 spans 14 residues. J gave up 6 bases and V 5 bases, and 5 bases lay outside the gene matches. Germline CDR1 is SGHTA and CDR2 is FQGTGA. CDR3 nucleotides: TGTGCCAGCAGCGGCCGGACAGGGTCCGGGGAGCTGTTTTTT. Its protein product is CASSGRTGSGELFF. The whole variable domain, remainder taken from reference TRBV7-3 and TRBJ2-2, is GAGVSQTPSNKVTEKGKYVELRCDPISGHTALYWYRQSLGQGPEFLIYFQGTGAADDSGLPNDRFFAVRPEGSVSTLKIQRTERGDSAVYLCASSGRTGSGELFFGEGSRLTVL.

The chain has TRBV6-4 and TRBJ2-3; 11 nucleotides match TRBD2. CDR1 MRHNA and CDR2 SNTAGT come from the germline V gene. Germline trimming cut 6 bases from V and 6 bases from J; bases unmatched to any gene: 8. The CDR3 runs to 15 residues. The chain's CDR3 is CASSLLAGEFDTQYF. DNA for the CDR3: TGTGCCAGCAGCTTACTAGCGGGGGAGTTCGATACGCAGTATTTT.

This chain uses TRBV6-2 or TRBV6-3 with TRBJ1-2, with 7 bases identical to TRBD1. This CDR3 is built from 14 residues. Trimming cost V 3 bases and J 2 bases; bases outside gene matches: 3. Per the germline V gene, CDR1 is MNHEY and CDR2 is SVGEGT. The CDR3 DNA follows: TGTGCCAGCAGTTATGGACAGGAGAACTATGGCTACACCTTC. Translating gives CASSYGQENYGYTF.

This rearrangement joins TRBV5-1 to TRBJ2-1, with TRBD2 matching 7 bases. The CDR3 extends over 16 amino acids. Germline V gene lookup returns CDR1 SGHRS and CDR2 YFSETQ. J was trimmed by 4 bases and V by 4 bases; bases with no gene match: 11. The CDR3 bases are TGCGCCAGCAGCGTTGGCGGGGGTCTCTCTTACAATGAGCAGTTCTTC. Translating it yields CASSVGGGLSYNEQFF.

This clone was counted a few times. This sequence joins TRBV7-3 and TRBJ1-5; a possible D gene is TRBD1 (5 bases). CDR1 is SGHTA, CDR2 FQGTGA, per germline. V lost 5 bases and J 4 bases, leaving 9 bases between the germline ends. The CDR3 covers 13 residues. This CDR3 is CASSPGGNQPQHF. The CDR3 coding sequence is TGTGCCAGCAGCCCGGGGGGGAATCAGCCCCAGCATTTT.

V is TRBV5-1 and J is TRBJ1-1; no clear D gene. CDR1 is SGHRS and CDR2 is YFSETQ in the germline V gene. V dropped 1 base and J dropped 6 bases, with 25 bases sitting between them. The CDR3 contains 18 residues. The CDR3 sequence is CASSLKPPSLPLGAEAFF. CDR3 nucleotide sequence: TGCGCCAGCAGCTTGAAGCCCCCATCTCTTCCATTGGGCGCTGAAGCTTTCTTT. Filled out from reference TRBV5-1 and TRBJ1-1, the complete variable domain reads KAGVTQTPRYLIKTRGQQVTLSCSPISGHRSVSWYQQTPGQGLQFLFEYFSETQRNKGNFPGRFSGRQFSNSRSEMNVSTLELGDSALYLCASSLKPPSLPLGAEAFFGQGTRLTVV.

This clone appeared once. The gene calls are TRBV9 and TRBJ1-2; D remains unclear. Germline CDR1 reads SGDLS; CDR2 reads YYNGEE. Trimming removed 3 bases at V and 1 base at J, with 10 bases between. This CDR3 is built from 14 residues. The CDR3 is CASSAQNNNYGYTF. The CDR3 coding sequence is TGTGCCAGCAGCGCGCAGAATAATAACTATGGCTACACCTTC. Complete variable domain (other parts from reference TRBV9 and TRBJ1-2): DSGVTQTPKHLITATGQRVTLRCSPRSGDLSVYWYQQSLDQGLQFLIQYYNGEERAKGNILERFSAQQFPDLHSELNLSSLELGDSALYFCASSAQNNNYGYTFGSGTRLTVV.

The chain combines TRBV18 with TRBJ1-1; D is perhaps TRBD1 (5 bases). Germline assignment: CDR1 KGHSH and CDR2 LQKENI. The CDR3 spans 15 residues. Trimming pared 6 bases from V and 4 bases from J, leaving 18 bases between. CDR3 sequence: CASSPQRVQGTEAFF. DNA of the CDR3: TGTGCCAGCTCTCCCCAGAGGGTCCAGGGCACTGAAGCTTTCTTT.

The CDR3 reads CASSPDGNQPQHF. The CDR3 bases are TGTGCCAGCTCACCAGACGGAAATCAGCCCCAGCATTTT. V gene TRBV18 combines with J gene TRBJ1-5; D remains unclear. This CDR3 has 13 residues. Per the germline V gene, CDR1 is KGHSH and CDR2 is LQKENI. With 2 bases removed from V and 4 bases from J, the gap between germline ends came to 6 bases.

The rearrangement joins TRBV10-1 to TRBJ2-1, with 9 nucleotides matching TRBD2. The CDR3 totals 15 residues. The V gene end was trimmed by 8 bases and the J gene end by 6 bases; junction bases not matched to a gene: 11. Germline-derived CDR1 and CDR2 are WNHNN and SYGVQD (reference sequence). CDR3 in DNA: TGCGCCAGCCCTCCCCCGGGACTAGCTGTCAATGAGCAGTTCTTC. Its translation: CASPPPGLAVNEQFF.

This chain connects TRBV6-2 or TRBV6-3 to TRBJ2-1; perhaps D is TRBD1 or TRBD2 (6 bases each). This CDR3 is built from 17 residues. The germline CDR1 and CDR2 sequences are MNHEY and SVGEGT. Trimming took off 4 bases at V and 2 bases at J, with 18 bases between the two ends. CDR3 sequence (DNA): TGTGCCAGCAGTTGGGGGCGGGGCTATCTAACCTACAATGAGCAGTTCTTC. Protein: CASSWGRGYLTYNEQFF.

V usage is TRBV7-2 and J usage is TRBJ2-1, with a possible D match to TRBD2 (5 bases). This CDR3 has 15 amino acids. V lost 2 bases to trimming and J lost 15 bases, with 23 bases between them. In germline, CDR1 is SGHTA, CDR2 FQGNSA. CDR3 bases: TGTGCCAGCAGCTTACCGGTTCTGCGGGCGGGCTTCAGGTTCTTC. This sequence encodes CASSLPVLRAGFRFF.

This chain joins TRBV20-1 and TRBJ1-6, with a tentative D call TRBD1 (5 bases). V was shortened by 4 bases and J by 14 bases, with 12 bases between the two germline ends. The CDR3 sequence is 11 residues long. CDR1 is DFQATT, CDR2 SNEGSKA, per germline (reference sequence). CDR3 sequence (DNA): TGCAGTGCTAAACGGGACGGAGCCCTCCACTTT. Its translation is CSAKRDGALHF.

The V gene is TRBV6-6, the J gene TRBJ2-3, with 16 bases identical to TRBD2. Trimming took 5 bases from V and 1 from J; bases not matched to a gene: 12. The CDR3 is made up of 20 amino acids. Germline loops: CDR1 MNHNY, CDR2 SVGAGI (reference sequence). CDR3 nucleotides: TGTGCCAGCAGTCCTTCGCCCGGGACTAGCGGGGGGGCGGGCACAGATACGCAGTATTTT. Amino acid sequence: CASSPSPGTSGGAGTDTQYF.

The chain uses TRBV5-4 and TRBJ1-6, with TRBD1 matching over 8 bases. The junction had 8 bases not matched to a gene; V was cut back by 0 bases and J by 6 bases. The CDR3 is 17 residues long. CDR1 is SGHNT, CDR2 YYREEE, per germline (reference sequence). The CDR3, as DNA: TGTGCCAGCAGCTTGGGGGGTTTGGACAGGGCTAATTCACCCCTCCACTTT. This translates into CASSLGGLDRANSPLHF.

This chain uses TRBV27 with TRBJ1-6; D is possibly TRBD1 (5 bases). Germline CDR1 and CDR2: MNHEY and SMNVEV (reference sequence). This CDR3 has 16 residues. Deletions cut 6 bases from V and 4 bases from J, with 16 bases between. CDR3: CASRIYRDRYNSPLHF. For the CDR3, the DNA is TGTGCCAGCAGAATTTACCGGGACCGATATAATTCACCCCTCCACTTT.

The rearrangement joins TRBV4-1 to TRBJ1-3; weak D call: TRBD1 (5 bases). Germline V gene sequence: CDR1 MGHRA, CDR2 YSYEKL. V was cut by 2 bases and J by 0 bases, with 11 bases left in between. This CDR3 contains 16 residues. This CDR3 is CASSQSSRASGNTIYF. CDR3 nucleotides: TGCGCCAGCAGCCAATCCTCCAGGGCCTCTGGAAACACCATATATTTT.

The chain employs TRBV11-1 and TRBJ1-5; tentatively, D is TRBD1 (6 bases). The CDR3 contains 14 residues. CDR1 is SGHAT, CDR2 FQDESV, per germline (reference sequence). V was clipped by 9 bases and J by 0 bases, with 12 bases between them. The DNA of the CDR3 is TGTGCCAGTTCCCGGGACAATAGCAATCAGCCCCAGCATTTT. Protein sequence: CASSRDNSNQPQHF. Together with reference TRBV11-1 and TRBJ1-5, the CDR3 gives the full variable domain: EAEVAQSPRYKITEKSQAVAFWCDPISGHATLYWYRQILGQGPELLVQFQDESVVDDSQLPKDRFSAERLKGVDSTLKIQPAELGDSAMYLCASSRDNSNQPQHFGDGTRLSIL.

This chain connects TRBV7-8 to TRBJ2-7; 8 nucleotides align to TRBD1. Trimming removed 4 bases from V and 2 bases from J; junction bases left unmatched: 4. The V gene's germline CDR1 is SGHVS and CDR2 FQNEAQ. The CDR3 spans 14 residues. CDR3 sequence: CASSSRQGPYEQYF. DNA for the CDR3: TGTGCCAGCAGCTCTCGACAGGGGCCCTACGAGCAGTACTTC.

The gene calls are TRBV19 and TRBJ2-2, with D possibly called TRBD1 or TRBD2 (5 bases each). CDR1 and CDR2 (germline): LNHDA, SQIVND (reference sequence). The CDR3 extends over 15 amino acids. The germline V and J ends were trimmed by 7 bases and 2 bases, with 14 bases remaining between them. The CDR3 DNA follows: TGTGCCAGTACCCGGGCGAGGGGAAACACCGGGGAGCTGTTTTTT. Translation: CASTRARGNTGELFF. Combining the CDR3 with reference TRBV19 and TRBJ2-2 gives the whole variable domain DGGITQSPKYLFRKEGQNVTLSCEQNLNHDAMYWYRQDPGQGLRLIYYSQIVNDFQKGDIAEGYSVSREKKESFPLTVTSAQKNPTAFYLCASTRARGNTGELFFGEGSRLTVL.